This TCR gamma chain was retrieved from a study of intestinal T cells in coeliac disease (dated by TCRdb to the early 2020s). At the level of the whole study: In the TRG cohort, the mean age of coeliac patients was more than 15 years compared with approximately 58 years for controls, so the coeliac patients were much younger than the controls. The TCR-delta (TRD) cohort included duodenal biopsies from some 11 coeliac disease patients and some 11 non-coeliac controls. Duodenal biopsies from about 35 coeliac disease patients and 20 to 25 non-coeliac controls were included in a second, larger TCR-gamma (TRG) cohort.

For CDR1 and CDR2, the germline V gene lists VENAVY and YDSYNSRV. For this chain, trimming is 5 bases at the V end and 8 bases at the J end, and the number of junction bases without a gene match is 5. From its cysteine to its phenylalanine, the CDR3 spans 12 amino acids. Of all the DNA, just the CDR3 is kept, 36 bases in frame from base 1. The investigation overall reported the following: FFPE-derived DNA was found to be relatively degraded, and loss of a proportion of TCR sequences in each sample was likely caused by this degradation. A significant age difference was observed between coeliac and control groups, although significant classification was not yielded by an age-split analysis. In training, clustering based on TRD kmers put all 22 biopsies in the right class, and the reported leave-one-out accuracy was 85% to 95%. It was not possible to tell repeated CDR3 amino acid sequences apart from PCR duplicates. Of roughly 54 biopsies, roughly 50 (about 94%) were correctly classified by TRG clustering, and a leave-one-out accuracy of around 90% was reported.

Library generation was performed with multiplex PCR. Sequencing was performed on an Ion Torrent PGM. TRG repertoires were amplified from approximately 220 ng of biopsy DNA with the LymphoTrack kit, in which Illumina adapters are carried by the primers. After purification with AMPure XP beads and quantification on a 2100 Bioanalyzer, the TRG amplicons were pooled in equimolar amounts. Sequencing of TRG libraries was performed on an Ion PGM instrument. Processing in the source paper ran as follows. Using FastX, any read was removed if more than 10% of its nucleotides had quality scores below the third quartile calculated per patient. IMGT/HighV-QUEST was used to align reads in order to assign V, D and J genes, locate CDR3 regions and judge functionality. After the sequences were translated into amino acids, every sequence predicted to be non-functional was thrown out. CDR3s were broken into kmers both with and without positional annotation, kmer frequencies were analysed by PCA, and samples were clustered using each of the 1023 combinations of PCs 1-10. Classification was validated by leave-one-out cross-validation, re-optimising parameters on the remaining samples each time. Shannon diversity was computed with the vegan R package from repeated random subsamples equal to the lowest read count. The public reads were reprocessed by TCRdb using CATT, and rows of matching DNA were later combined. In this record, the V and J calls reflect TCRdb's handling and not the investigators' own analysis. Present in this sample are about 1,100 gamma-chain clones, roughly half of which were seen just once. In total, the top ten clones hold 9% to 15% of the sample.

This clone was seen a handful of times. Its cognate antigen has yet to be identified. No base quality information exists; no much larger clone differs at one position. For each case, genomic DNA was isolated from ten 5-um FFPE scrolls with the QIAamp DNA FFPE tissue kit. To test whether coeliac disease can be classified from the TCR repertoire, the study used fully anonymised formalin-fixed paraffin-embedded duodenal biopsies that were not needed for diagnosis. The TCR sequence derives from a human donor with celiac disease. The material sequenced was a duodenal biopsy. The rearranged chain carries TRGV8 and TRGJP1. The DNA sequence is TGTGCCACCTGGGGATTGGGTTGGTTCAAGATATTT. The translation is CATWGLGWFKIF.